The 21 T cell receptor beta chains in this list originate from one sample, sequenced in a study of PD-1 blockade in mismatch repair-deficient tumors. Some clones are missing from TCRdb's copy, which holds only in-frame ones; the method was immunoSEQ multiplex PCR. The table shows about 39,000 clones, with 80% to 85% occurring only once. Source: PBMCs, taken about 40 weeks after starting pembrolizumab. All receptors come from an adult with mismatch repair-deficient cancer.

The V call is TRBV6-1, the J call TRBJ2-4, with D unclear. The CDR3 runs 12 residues. CDR1 and CDR2 (germline): MNHNS, SASEGT. The germline V and J ends were trimmed by 0 bases and 15 bases, with 12 bases remaining between them. CDR3 region: CASSEALRVLYF. DNA of the CDR3: TGTGCCAGCAGTGAAGCGCTTCGGGTATTGTACTTC.

This clone was detected once. The CDR3 loop reads CASSSPRGWGTQYF. CDR3 nucleotide sequence: TGTGCCAGTAGTTCCCCCAGGGGCTGGGGGACCCAGTACTTC. V is TRBV19 and J is TRBJ2-5, with D perhaps TRBD1 (6 bases). Trimming removed 5 bases from V and 7 bases from J, with 17 bases in between. The length of the CDR3 is 14 residues. Germline V gene sequence: CDR1 LNHDA, CDR2 SQIVND (reference sequence).

This sequence joins TRBV5-4 and TRBJ2-5; 10 nucleotides agree with TRBD2. V shed 5 bases and J 5 bases; nucleotides not matched to a gene: 6. This CDR3 comprises 14 residues. Germline V CDR1 and CDR2: SGHNT, YYREEE (reference sequence). The CDR3 region is CASSSAGGPETQYF. The CDR3 coding sequence is TGTGCCAGCAGTTCAGCGGGAGGGCCTGAGACCCAGTACTTC.

V is TRBV7-8 and J is TRBJ2-2; D might be TRBD1 (6 bases). In germline, CDR1 is SGHVS, CDR2 FQNEAQ. V lost 1 base to trimming and J lost 3 bases, with 6 bases between them. This CDR3 is 14 amino acids long. The CDR3: CASSLEGDTGELFF. The CDR3 DNA reads TGTGCCAGCAGCTTAGAGGGGGACACCGGGGAGCTGTTTTTT. Looking up the rest from reference TRBV7-8 and TRBJ2-2 gives the full variable domain: GAGVSQSPRYKVAKRGQDVALRCDPISGHVSLFWYQQALGQGPEFLTYFQNEAQLDKSGLPSDRFFAERPEGSVSTLKIQRTQQEDSAVYLCASSLEGDTGELFFGEGSRLTVL.

The CDR3 spells CASSEPITGAGANVLTF. DNA for the CDR3: TGCGCCAGCAGCGAACCAATTACAGGGGCTGGGGCCAACGTCCTGACTTTC. J is TRBJ2-6 and V is TRBV5-1; the match to TRBD1 covers 7 bases. The germline CDR1 and CDR2 sequences are SGHRS and YFSETQ. The CDR3 is made up of 17 amino acids. J gave up 2 bases and V 4 bases, and 9 bases lay outside the gene matches.

The chain uses TRBV4-1 and TRBJ1-3; no clear D. This CDR3 region has 13 residues. Germline CDR1 MGHRA, CDR2 YSYEKL. V gave up 0 bases and J gave up 7 bases, with 7 bases separating them. CDR3 in amino acids: CASSQDLANTIYF. For the CDR3, the DNA is TGCGCCAGCAGCCAAGATTTAGCCAACACCATATATTTT.

In this sample, this clone turned up once. The J gene is TRBJ2-3, the V gene TRBV19; 11 bases are a match to TRBD1. J was trimmed by 2 bases and V by 1 base; bases with no gene match: 2. CDR1 and CDR2 from the germline V gene are LNHDA and SQIVND (reference sequence). The CDR3 consists of 16 residues. The CDR3 sequence is CASSIGDRGYTDTQYF. In DNA, the CDR3 is TGTGCCAGTAGTATAGGGGACAGGGGGTACACAGATACGCAGTATTTT.

The V call is TRBV5-1, the J call TRBJ2-7; the match to TRBD1 covers 9 bases. The germline V gene encodes CDR1 SGHRS and CDR2 YFSETQ. The V segment lost 2 bases and the J segment 7 bases; nucleotides outside the gene matches: 4. The CDR3 runs 13 residues. The CDR3 is CASSFGTGWEQYF. CDR3 bases: TGCGCCAGCAGCTTCGGGACAGGGTGGGAGCAGTACTTC.

On this clone itself: A junction boundary mismatches the germline segment, possibly from a read error. The chain recombines TRBV20-1 with TRBJ2-1; TRBD2 matches at 7 bases. From germline, CDR1 is DFQATT and CDR2 SNEGSKA (reference sequence). The CDR3 contains 11 residues. CDR3 region: CSAWDYDEQFF. For the CDR3, the DNA is TGCAGTGCTTGGGACTACGATGAGCAGTTCTTC.

This chain connects TRBV11-2 to TRBJ2-5; D perhaps matches TRBD2 (6 bases). V was pared by 5 bases and J by 7 bases, with 14 bases between. The CDR3 spans 13 residues. CDR1 is SGHAT and CDR2 is FQNNGV in the germline V gene. The CDR3 nucleotides read TGTGCCAGCAGCCCCAGGAGGGAGAGGACCCAGTACTTC. Translated: CASSPRRERTQYF.

There are a few counts of this clone. This chain uses TRBV7-2 with TRBJ2-7; tentative D call: TRBD1 (6 bases). Trimming shortened V by 2 bases and J by 3 bases, and 20 bases separated the two germline ends. The CDR3 runs to 17 residues. Germline V gene data show CDR1 as SGHTA and CDR2 as FQGNSA. CDR3 nucleotides: TGTGCCAGCAGCTTAAACGCCCCGGGACAAGTTCGCTACGAGCAGTACTTC. Translating it yields CASSLNAPGQVRYEQYF.

The chain joins TRBV6-5 to TRBJ1-2, with D tentatively TRBD1 (6 bases). Germline-derived CDR1 and CDR2 are MNHEY and SVGAGI. V was shortened by 6 bases and J by 4 bases, with 15 bases between the two germline ends. The CDR3 covers 14 residues. The CDR3 spells CASRGSAGVYGYTF. CDR3 DNA: TGTGCCAGCAGGGGGTCGGCAGGGGTCTATGGCTACACCTTC.

The chain employs TRBV29-1 and TRBJ2-1; perhaps TRBD1 as D (5 bases). The length of the CDR3 is 12 residues. The germline V gene encodes CDR1 SQVTM and CDR2 ANQGSEA. V lost 4 bases and J lost 3, with 7 bases in between. The CDR3: CSVGQGYNEQFF. For the CDR3, the DNA is TGCAGCGTTGGGCAGGGCTACAATGAGCAGTTCTTC.

This clone was counted a few times. The chain employs TRBV2 and TRBJ2-1; perhaps TRBD2 as D (5 bases). Looked up from germline, CDR1 is SNHLY and CDR2 is FYNNEI. The CDR3 consists of 14 residues. Trimming cost V 5 bases and J 8 bases, with 16 bases left between them. Here the CDR3 reads CASSIKLVPDEQFF. The CDR3 nucleotides are TGTGCCAGCAGTATAAAACTAGTCCCCGATGAGCAGTTCTTC.

V and J are TRBV28 and TRBJ2-5; TRBD1 might be the D (5 bases). CDR1 and CDR2 from the germline V gene are MDHEN and SYDVKM. V lost 5 bases and J 4 bases, leaving 20 bases between the germline ends. CDR3 length equals 16 residues. The CDR3, as DNA: TGTGCCAGCAGTACCCCCCGAGGACAATCGCGAGAGACCCAGTACTTC. Its translation is CASSTPRGQSRETQYF.

The chain combines TRBV21-1 with TRBJ2-3; TRBD2, the table's D call, was not compared with the DNA. TRBV21-1 is shown as a pseudogene. The CDR3 has 16 residues. CDR3 coding DNA: TGTGCCAGCAGTTACACCAGCGGGGAGTTCACAGATACGCAGTATTTT. Its translation: CASSYTSGEFTDTQYF.

A single count supports this clone. This rearrangement joins TRBV28 to TRBJ2-1; 8 bases are a match to TRBD2. The germline CDR1 and CDR2 sequences are MDHEN and SYDVKM. V lost 11 bases, J lost 15 bases, and 21 bases stayed unmatched. This CDR3 has 14 amino acids. CDR3 nucleotides: TGTGCCGTAGCCGGGAGGGGGAGGTCCCATGGTTGGTTCTTC. The encoded protein is CAVAGRGRSHGWFF.

This chain connects TRBV29-1 to TRBJ2-1; TRBD2 might be the D (6 bases). The CDR3 is 15 residues long. Germline V gene sequence: CDR1 SQVTM, CDR2 ANQGSEA. V shed 5 bases and J shed 6 bases, with 20 bases lying between them. As DNA, the CDR3 is TGCAGCGTTTACCCGGAGGGGCTAGGGGTCAATGAGCAGTTCTTC. Protein sequence: CSVYPEGLGVNEQFF.

The CDR3 region has the DNA TGTGCCTGGAGTGTACAGGTGGACAGGGGAAGGAGGGGCTATGGCTACACCTTC. This encodes CAWSVQVDRGRRGYGYTF. The gene calls are TRBV30 and TRBJ1-2; 9 bases are a match to TRBD1. The V gene's germline CDR1 is GTSNPN and CDR2 SVGIG (reference sequence). This CDR3 is built from 18 residues. V lost 0 bases to trimming and J lost 4 bases; unmatched junction nucleotides: 15.

This clone came up once. The junction departs from germline at one end; a sequencing error may be responsible. The J gene is TRBJ2-1, the V gene TRBV5-1; 11 nucleotides align to TRBD2. The CDR3 is made up of 16 amino acids. Germline CDR1 SGHRS, CDR2 YFSETQ. The CDR3 region is CASSSHGTSGYNKQFF. Here the CDR3 DNA reads TGCGCCAGCAGCTCCCACGGGACTAGCGGCTACAATAAGCAGTTCTTC.

The CDR3 loop reads CATSRGSGRYFYNQPQHF. Written as DNA, the CDR3 is TGTGCCACCAGCCGGGGGTCGGGGAGGTACTTTTACAATCAGCCCCAGCATTTT. The chain is built from TRBV15 and TRBJ1-5; the D gene is possibly TRBD1 (5 bases). The CDR3 consists of 18 residues. V was pared by 5 bases and J by 3 bases, with 23 bases between. Germline V gene data show CDR1 as LNHNV and CDR2 as YYDKDF (reference sequence).